There are a few counts of the clone carrying this TCR beta chain. Antigen unknown. As the template, RNA transcripts were used to amplify TCR beta CDR3 regions. A first-round RT-PCR used HTBI primers, followed by a second-round multiplex PCR. TCRdb re-called the multiplex PCR reads with MiXCR, one entry per CDR3 protein. The data show some 750,000 distinct CDR3 sequences, roughly 40% seen once. After removal of 5 bases from V and 6 bases from J, the junction contained 6 bases not matched to a gene. Germline V lookup: CDR1 SGHNT, CDR2 YYREEE (reference sequence). The CDR3 is 13 residues long. The data are from a study of Graves' ophthalmopathy and Graves' hyperthyroidism. Findings of the study overall: Thyroid clonotypes that were expanded above 0.001 frequency mostly also appeared in blood.

With a duration under 3 months, ophthalmopathy in the donors showed moderate-to-severe activity, CAS ≥3 and NOSPECS ≥4. The PBMC fraction was derived from around 10 ml of fresh peripheral blood. The chain is built from TRBV5-4 and TRBJ2-7; 9 bases are shared with TRBD1. This receptor was identified in an adult man with Graves' ophthalmopathy. Sequenced input: peripheral blood. The CDR3 spells CASRRDRAGEQYF. DNA of the CDR3: TGTGCCAGCAGGAGGGACAGGGCGGGCGAGCAGTACTTC.